This TCR beta chain was obtained from a study of blood T cell repertoires in COVID-19. Study-level background: T cells, B-cell-depleted T cells, or PBMCs provided the cDNA or gDNA that served as material.

V shed 6 bases, J shed 7 bases, and the junction held 4 bases outside the gene matches. Germline V CDR1 and CDR2: MNHEY, SMNVEV (reference sequence). The CDR3 extends over 13 amino acids. This table comes from immunoSEQ multiplex PCR, and its TCRdb copy is limited to in-frame clones, with some not included. In the table there are about 150,000 clones, 65% to 85% of which are singletons. The sequence was collected from a man aged 65 to 85 who had been exposed to COVID-19. V is TRBV27 and J is TRBJ1-5, with TRBD1 matching 9 bases. The specimen was PBMCs or T cells enriched from blood (not recorded which). CDR3 nucleotide sequence: TGTGCCAGCAGAAGGACAGGGGAGCAGCCCCAGCATTTT. Its translation: CASRRTGEQPQHF.